This TCR beta chain was observed in a study of HIV-infected patients and healthy controls. The sample holds many counts of this clonotype. Antigen: not known. Germline V lookup: CDR1 SGDLS, CDR2 YYNGEE. The CDR3 loop spans 15 amino acids. J gave up 4 bases and V 4 bases, and 6 bases lay outside the gene matches. Reverse transcription used 450 to 500 ng RNA and constant-region primers for alpha and beta. Each of the alpha and beta chains got its own library through chain-specific third strand synthesis with indices. One entry per CDR3 protein results from TCRdb running MiXCR on the 5' RACE reads. The sample holds under 20,000 distinct CDR3 sequences; 4.5% to 7% are singletons and the top ten take 1.5% to 2%. Study results and caveats: Compared with controls, mean Gini indices were significantly raised in HIV-infected repertoires, possibly indicating oligoclonality.

The repertoire came from unfractionated whole blood and reflected all unsorted peripheral T cells. This TCR was sampled from an adult in good health. Sequenced: blood. The chain combines TRBV9 with TRBJ2-5, with 11 bases lining up with TRBD2. CDR3: CASSPDTSGRETQYF. The CDR3 region has the DNA TGTGCCAGCAGCCCTGATACTAGCGGGAGAGAGACCCAGTACTTC.